The 32 T cell receptor beta chains in this list originate from one sample, sequenced in a study of cytomegalovirus exposure and HLA in healthy donors. PCR used 60 Vbeta primers and 13 Jbeta primers. Measured with immunoSEQ multiplex PCR; TCRdb has only the in-frame clones, and not every one. This repertoire shows 180,000 or so clones, around 62% found once; its top ten account for 2.5% to 3%. The sample taken for sequencing was PBMCs. Receptors were obtained from a middle-aged man in good health and CMV-seronegative.

This clone has just one count. This chain links TRBV11-3 with TRBJ2-2; TRBD2 matches at 9 bases. This CDR3 has 15 residues. V lost 6 bases and J lost 6; bases outside the gene matches: 8. CDR1 is SGHNT and CDR2 is YENEEA in the germline V gene. The CDR3 sequence: CASSFWRGGPGELFF. CDR3 bases: TGTGCCAGCAGTTTCTGGCGGGGGGGCCCCGGGGAGCTGTTTTTT.

This sequence joins TRBV30 and TRBJ2-5; no clear D gene. The CDR3 loop spans 13 amino acids. From germline, CDR1 is GTSNPN and CDR2 SVGIG (reference sequence). Trimming took 0 bases from V and 5 from J, leaving 10 bases between them. Written as DNA, the CDR3 is TGTGCCTGGAGTGTGGGCAGAGAGGAGACCCAGTACTTC. This sequence encodes CAWSVGREETQYF.

The CDR3 reads CASSPEGQGWHQPQHF. For the CDR3, the DNA is TGTGCCAGCTCACCGGAGGGGCAGGGCTGGCATCAGCCCCAGCATTTT. This rearrangement joins TRBV18 to TRBJ1-5, with TRBD1 as a possible D gene (5 bases). This CDR3 is 16 amino acids long. V was pared by 3 bases and J by 5 bases, with 17 bases between. The germline gives CDR1 KGHSH, CDR2 LQKENI.

The chain joins TRBV30 to TRBJ2-3; D remains unclear. CDR1 is GTSNPN and CDR2 is SVGIG in the germline V gene (reference sequence). V lost 0 bases and J 1 base, leaving 23 bases between the germline ends. This CDR3 has 19 amino acids. The CDR3 region has the DNA TGTGCCTGGAGTGTAAAGAGGTGTCCGGCATCATACCGCACAGATACGCAGTATTTT. Translated, it gives CAWSVKRCPASYRTDTQYF.

V usage is TRBV19 and J usage is TRBJ1-1; no firm D call. The CDR3 covers 12 residues. Trimming removed 9 bases from V and 5 bases from J, with 13 bases in between. Germline V gene sequence: CDR1 LNHDA, CDR2 SQIVND (reference sequence). CDR3 residues: CASGMVGTEAFF. CDR3 DNA sequence: TGTGCCAGCGGGATGGTGGGGACTGAAGCTTTCTTT.

This clone has a single count. This chain joins TRBV5-1 and TRBJ2-5; 7 bases are shared with TRBD2. Germline CDR1 reads SGHRS; CDR2 reads YFSETQ. The CDR3 extends over 15 amino acids. The ends lost 0 bases at V and 5 bases at J; junction bases unmatched: 7. Here the CDR3 DNA reads TGCGCCAGCAGCTTGGGCGGGGGAGGAACGGAGACCCAGTACTTC. This sequence encodes CASSLGGGGTETQYF.

This clone showed up just a few times. The chain has TRBV5-1 and TRBJ2-3, with 9 nucleotides matching TRBD2. V shed 5 bases and J 5 bases; nucleotides not matched to a gene: 9. CDR1 is SGHRS and CDR2 is YFSETQ in the germline V gene. CDR3 size: 15 residues. The CDR3 sequence is CASRVASGVGDTQYF. The CDR3 coding sequence is TGCGCCAGCAGAGTTGCTAGCGGGGTTGGAGATACGCAGTATTTT.

CDR3 in amino acids: CASSSPTGSYEQYF. DNA of the CDR3: TGTGCCAGCAGCTCGCCCACAGGGTCCTACGAGCAGTACTTC. The chain joins TRBV5-4 to TRBJ2-7; a possible D gene is TRBD1 (6 bases). The CDR3 is 14 amino acids. From germline, CDR1 is SGHNT and CDR2 YYREEE (reference sequence). V gave up 3 bases and J gave up 1 base, with 11 bases separating them.

This clone has more than one count but fewer than ten. The chain links TRBV5-1 to TRBJ2-1; no clear D gene. The V end was cut by 1 base, the J end by 9 bases, with 11 bases between. The germline gives CDR1 SGHRS, CDR2 YFSETQ. CDR3 length equals 13 residues. The CDR3 coding sequence is TGCGCCAGCAGCTTGCCAGCCACGGGTGAGCAGTTCTTC. Translated: CASSLPATGEQFF.

The sample holds one count of this clone. The rearrangement links TRBV19 to TRBJ2-5; D may be TRBD1 (6 bases). The J call may be incorrect, as the DNA end agrees better with TRBJ2-7. The germline V gene has CDR1 LNHDA and CDR2 SQIVND (reference sequence). The CDR3 loop spans 14 amino acids. CDR3 sequence: CASSIVDSSYEQYF. CDR3 bases: TGTGCCAGTAGTATAGTGGACAGCTCCTACGAGCAGTACTTC.

This clone was recorded only once. CDR3 coding DNA: TGTGCCAGCAGCTTAGAGGCGGCTCTAGCGGGAGTCCTACACGAGCAGTACTTC. Protein: CASSLEAALAGVLHEQYF. The chain uses TRBV7-6 and TRBJ2-7; 10 bases fit TRBD2. Germline values: CDR1 SGHVS, CDR2 FNYEAQ. Trimming removed 1 base from V and 5 bases from J; junction bases left unmatched: 14. CDR3 size: 18 residues.

This clone came up a few times. This sequence joins TRBV2 and TRBJ1-2; weak D call: TRBD1 (5 bases). V lost 3 bases, J lost 7 bases, and 18 bases lay in between. Germline V CDR1 and CDR2: SNHLY, FYNNEI. CDR3 size: 15 residues. DNA for the CDR3: TGTGCCAGCAGTGATAGGGAGGGGACTTCCACTGGCTACACCTTC. Translated: CASSDREGTSTGYTF.

CDR3 residues: CASSIEGGYNEQFF. CDR3 DNA: TGTGCCAGTAGTATAGAAGGGGGTTACAATGAGCAGTTCTTC. This chain uses TRBV19 with TRBJ2-1, with a tentative D call TRBD1 (6 bases). Trimming took off 0 bases at V and 4 bases at J, with 7 bases between the two ends. The CDR3 is made up of 14 amino acids. Germline values: CDR1 LNHDA, CDR2 SQIVND (reference sequence).

The chain recombines TRBV21-1 with TRBJ1-5. TRBV21-1 is annotated as a pseudogene. The CDR3 loop spans 16 amino acids. CDR3 protein: CASSKGEGRSNQPQHF. The CDR3 DNA reads TGTGCCAGCAGCAAAGGAGAGGGAAGGAGCAATCAGCCCCAGCATTTT.

J is TRBJ1-4 and V is TRBV9, with D possibly being TRBD1 (6 bases). Germline lookup yields CDR1 SGDLS and CDR2 YYNGEE. This CDR3 has 15 residues. V lost 0 bases, J lost 7 bases, and 13 bases lay in between. CDR3 nucleotide sequence: TGTGCCAGCAGCGTAGGCCAGGGGAGAGGTGAAAAACTGTTTTTT. Its translation: CASSVGQGRGEKLFF.

This rearrangement joins TRBV9 to TRBJ1-2; 8 nucleotides line up with TRBD1. This CDR3 comprises 14 residues. The ends lost 4 bases at V and 6 bases at J; junction bases unmatched: 8. The V gene's germline CDR1 is SGDLS and CDR2 YYNGEE. This CDR3 reads CASSPLTGGDGYTF. The CDR3 DNA reads as TGTGCCAGCAGCCCACTTACAGGGGGGGATGGCTACACCTTC.

The rearrangement links TRBV19 to TRBJ1-4, with D perhaps matching TRBD1 (6 bases). The CDR3 is 16 amino acids. V dropped 5 bases and J dropped 0 bases, with 13 bases sitting between them. Germline assignment: CDR1 LNHDA and CDR2 SQIVND (reference sequence). CDR3 loop: CASSVDSTATNEKLFF. The CDR3 DNA is TGTGCCAGTAGTGTGGACAGTACCGCAACTAATGAAAAACTGTTTTTT.

The CDR3 DNA sequence: TGTGCCAGCAGAGCAGGACAGGGGGCGGCGGACACCATATATTTT. Encoded protein: CASRAGQGAADTIYF. The J gene is TRBJ1-3, the V gene TRBV7-9; 11 bases agree with TRBD1. Germline CDR1 SEHNR, CDR2 FQNEAQ (reference sequence). This CDR3 has 15 amino acids. With 6 bases clipped from V and 8 bases from J, the junction kept 9 bases outside the gene matches.

This sequence joins TRBV7-2 and TRBJ2-3, with 10 nucleotides matching TRBD2. The CDR3 extends over 15 amino acids. Germline V gene data show CDR1 as SGHTA and CDR2 as FQGNSA. With V trimmed by 1 base and J by 6 bases, 4 bases remained unmatched. The DNA of the CDR3 is TGTGCCAGCAGCTTAGTTGAAGCGGGAGGGGATACGCAGTATTTT. This translates into CASSLVEAGGDTQYF.

The chain has TRBV7-9 and TRBJ2-7; D might be TRBD1 (5 bases). Germline V CDR1 and CDR2: SEHNR, FQNEAQ (reference sequence). This CDR3 comprises 14 residues. V was trimmed by 7 bases and J by 3 bases, leaving 16 bases between them. DNA for the CDR3: TGTGCCAGCATATGGGGCACAGGAAGCTACGAGCAGTACTTC. Amino acids: CASIWGTGSYEQYF.

V and J are TRBV19 and TRBJ1-2; no clear D gene. The V end lost 6 bases, the J end lost 2 bases, and 16 bases lay between the germline ends. CDR3 size: 15 residues. The germline V gene encodes CDR1 LNHDA and CDR2 SQIVND (reference sequence). The CDR3 protein is CASSSRGLGNYGYTF. CDR3 in DNA: TGTGCCAGTAGCTCTCGCGGGTTGGGAAACTATGGCTACACCTTC. The variable domain in full, completed from reference TRBV19 and TRBJ1-2, reads DGGITQSPKYLFRKEGQNVTLSCEQNLNHDAMYWYRQDPGQGLRLIYYSQIVNDFQKGDIAEGYSVSREKKESFPLTVTSAQKNPTAFYLCASSSRGLGNYGYTFGSGTRLTVV.

The gene calls are TRBV11-1 and TRBJ1-1; a possible D gene is TRBD1 (6 bases). The length of the CDR3 is 14 residues. Germline values: CDR1 SGHAT, CDR2 FQDESV (reference sequence). Trimming left V 5 bases short and J 1 base short, with 11 bases between. CDR3 amino acids: CASSRTASNTEAFF. CDR3 DNA sequence: TGTGCCAGCAGCCGGACAGCTTCGAACACTGAAGCTTTCTTT.

In this sample, this clone turned up a few times. This chain links TRBV10-3 with TRBJ1-4; the D is unclear. Looked up from germline, CDR1 is ENHRY and CDR2 is SYGVKD. V gave up 3 bases and J gave up 4 bases, with 9 bases separating them. The CDR3 length is 14 residues. The CDR3 region has the DNA TGTGCCATCAGTGACGACACTGGTAATGAAAAACTGTTTTTT. Protein product: CAISDDTGNEKLFF.

The V gene is TRBV5-8, the J gene TRBJ2-5; 15 bases match TRBD2. In germline, CDR1 is SGHTS, CDR2 YDEGEE. CDR3 length: 15 residues. Losses at the gene ends were 5 bases for V and 5 bases for J; bases not matched to a gene: 4. CDR3 sequence: CASRPGTSGRETQYF. The CDR3 DNA reads as TGTGCCAGCAGGCCCGGGACTAGCGGGAGGGAGACCCAGTACTTC.

The chain links TRBV7-2 to TRBJ2-7, with D maybe TRBD2 (5 bases). CDR3 length: 14 residues. Per germline, CDR1 SGHTA and CDR2 FQGNSA. Deletions cut 5 bases from V and 1 base from J, with 12 bases between. The DNA of the CDR3 is TGTGCCAGCAGCCCCTCCTCGGGGTCCTACGAGCAGTACTTC. Translated, it gives CASSPSSGSYEQYF. The full variable domain, rest sourced from reference TRBV7-2 and TRBJ2-7, is GAGVSQSPSNKVTEKGKDVELRCDPISGHTALYWYRQSLGQGLEFLIYFQGNSAPDKSGLPSDRFSAERTGGSVSTLTIQRTQQEDSAVYLCASSPSSGSYEQYFGPGTRLTVT.

This chain links TRBV9 with TRBJ1-2, with D unclear. Deletions cut 0 bases from V and 7 bases from J, with 10 bases between. Per germline, CDR1 SGDLS and CDR2 YYNGEE. The length of the CDR3 is 13 residues. Here the CDR3 reads CASSVVEAGGYTF. CDR3 nucleotides: TGTGCCAGCAGCGTAGTGGAGGCGGGTGGCTACACCTTC.

This clone occurred a few times. The rearrangement links TRBV30 to TRBJ2-3; TRBD2 matches 8 bases. This CDR3 comprises 13 residues. Germline V gene lookup returns CDR1 GTSNPN and CDR2 SVGIG (reference sequence). Trimming took 7 bases from V and 3 from J; bases not matched to a gene: 6. CDR3: CASTGGRTDTQYF. The CDR3 nucleotides read TGTGCCTCAACGGGAGGGCGAACAGATACGCAGTATTTT.

This clone was detected a few times. The chain is built from TRBV5-1 and TRBJ1-3, with 9 bases that match TRBD1. The germline V gene has CDR1 SGHRS and CDR2 YFSETQ. V lost 4 bases, J lost 2 bases, and 4 bases stayed unmatched. CDR3 length: 15 residues. CDR3 in DNA: TGCGCCAGCAGCAGGGACAGGGTTGCTGGAAACACCATATATTTT. Its translation is CASSRDRVAGNTIYF. Using reference TRBV5-1 and TRBJ1-3 for the parts outside the CDR3, the full variable domain is KAGVTQTPRYLIKTRGQQVTLSCSPISGHRSVSWYQQTPGQGLQFLFEYFSETQRNKGNFPGRFSGRQFSNSRSEMNVSTLELGDSALYLCASSRDRVAGNTIYFGEGSWLTVV.

This chain links TRBV7-9 with TRBJ2-7; 7 bases agree with TRBD1. J was trimmed by 3 bases and V by 5 bases; bases with no gene match: 4. CDR3 size: 13 residues. Germline V CDR1 and CDR2: SEHNR, FQNEAQ (reference sequence). The CDR3 bases are TGTGCCAGCAGCGTTCAGGGGGACTACGAGCAGTACTTC. Amino acids: CASSVQGDYEQYF.

The chain combines TRBV11-1 with TRBJ2-1, with TRBD1 matching over 7 bases. Germline loops: CDR1 SGHAT, CDR2 FQDESV (reference sequence). The length of the CDR3 is 14 residues. The J segment lost 10 bases and the V segment lost 3 bases, leaving 9 bases of the junction unmatched. DNA of the CDR3: TGTGCCAGCAGCTTGGACAGGCCACCAGAGGAGCAGTTCTTC. Translation: CASSLDRPPEEQFF. The full variable domain, in which reference TRBV11-1 and TRBJ2-1 provide the parts outside the CDR3, is EAEVAQSPRYKITEKSQAVAFWCDPISGHATLYWYRQILGQGPELLVQFQDESVVDDSQLPKDRFSAERLKGVDSTLKIQPAELGDSAMYLCASSLDRPPEEQFFGPGTRLTVL.

This clone was seen only a few times. The V gene is TRBV9, the J gene TRBJ1-2; no definite D call. V lost 4 bases to trimming and J lost 4 bases, with 5 bases between them. This CDR3 comprises 11 residues. Germline V gene data show CDR1 as SGDLS and CDR2 as YYNGEE. CDR3 protein: CASSSSYGYTF. The CDR3 nucleotides are TGTGCCAGCAGCTCCTCCTATGGCTACACCTTC.

V usage is TRBV18 and J usage is TRBJ2-7, with 8 positions matching TRBD1. V shed 3 bases and J 10 bases; nucleotides not matched to a gene: 14. CDR3 length: 15 amino acids. Germline V CDR1 and CDR2: KGHSH, LQKENI. Written as DNA, the CDR3 is TGTGCCAGCTCACCCGACAGGGGAAGGCTGGATTATCAGTACTTC. Protein: CASSPDRGRLDYQYF.